The present entry profiles one T cell receptor beta chain with its context. This specimen comes from a study of technical replicates of blood from a handful of donors. Profiled with immunoSEQ multiplex PCR; TCRdb holds only in-frame clones, not every one. The sample contains about 69,000 clones, approximately 89% of which appear only once. The TCR comes from a human donor in good health. Some clones in this sample may be carry-over from other donors' samples. Sequencing was performed on PBMCs.

The CDR3: CASSHGTGGPNTEAFF. The CDR3 nucleotides read TGCGCCAGCAGTCACGGGACAGGGGGACCGAACACTGAAGCTTTCTTT. The rearrangement joins TRBV5-1 to TRBJ1-1; 11 bases match TRBD1. The CDR3 length is 16 residues. The V and J ends lost 5 bases and 1 base, in that order; junction bases with no gene match: 7. Germline-derived CDR1 and CDR2 are SGHRS and YFSETQ.